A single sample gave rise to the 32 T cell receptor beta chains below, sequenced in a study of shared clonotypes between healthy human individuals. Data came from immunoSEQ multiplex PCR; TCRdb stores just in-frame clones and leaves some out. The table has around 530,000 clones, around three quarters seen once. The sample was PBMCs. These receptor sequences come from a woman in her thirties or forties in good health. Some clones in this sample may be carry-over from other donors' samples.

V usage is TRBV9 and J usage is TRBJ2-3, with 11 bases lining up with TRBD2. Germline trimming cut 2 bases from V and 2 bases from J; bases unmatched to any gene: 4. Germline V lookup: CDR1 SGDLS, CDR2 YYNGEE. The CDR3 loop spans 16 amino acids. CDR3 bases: TGTGCCAGCAGCGTCACTAGCGGGAGCCCCACAGATACGCAGTATTTT. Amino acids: CASSVTSGSPTDTQYF.

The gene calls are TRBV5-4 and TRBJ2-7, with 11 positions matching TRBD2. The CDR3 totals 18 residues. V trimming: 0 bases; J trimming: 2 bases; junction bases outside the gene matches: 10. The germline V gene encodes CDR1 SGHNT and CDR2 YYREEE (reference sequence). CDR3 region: CASSLAGTSGRKTYEQYF. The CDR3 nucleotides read TGTGCCAGCAGCTTGGCCGGGACTAGCGGAAGGAAAACCTACGAGCAGTACTTC. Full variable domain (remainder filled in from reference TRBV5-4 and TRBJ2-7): ETGVTQSPTHLIKTRGQQVTLRCSSQSGHNTVSWYQQALGQGPQFIFQYYREEENGRGNFPPRFSGLQFPNYSSELNVNALELDDSALYLCASSLAGTSGRKTYEQYFGPGTRLTVT.

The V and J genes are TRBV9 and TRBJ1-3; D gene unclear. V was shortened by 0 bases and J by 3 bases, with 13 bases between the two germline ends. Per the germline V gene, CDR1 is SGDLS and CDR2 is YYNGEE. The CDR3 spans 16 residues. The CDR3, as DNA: TGTGCCAGCAGCGTAGGGGCCGAGTATGGTGGAAACACCATATATTTT. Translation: CASSVGAEYGGNTIYF.

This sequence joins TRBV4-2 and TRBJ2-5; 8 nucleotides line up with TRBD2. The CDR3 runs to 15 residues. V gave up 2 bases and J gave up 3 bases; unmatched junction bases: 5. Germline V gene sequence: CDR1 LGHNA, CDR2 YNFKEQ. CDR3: CASSQSGLEKETQYF. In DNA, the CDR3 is TGTGCCAGCAGCCAATCGGGACTAGAAAAAGAGACCCAGTACTTC.

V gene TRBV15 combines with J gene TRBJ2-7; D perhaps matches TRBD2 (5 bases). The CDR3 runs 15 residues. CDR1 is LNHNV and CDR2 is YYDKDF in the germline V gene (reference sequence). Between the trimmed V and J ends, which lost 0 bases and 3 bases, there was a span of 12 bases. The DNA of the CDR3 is TGTGCCACCAGCAGAGATCACACAGACTACTACGAGCAGTACTTC. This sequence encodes CATSRDHTDYYEQYF. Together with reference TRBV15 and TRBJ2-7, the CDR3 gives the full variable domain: DAMVIQNPRYQVTQFGKPVTLSCSQTLNHNVMYWYQQKSSQAPKLLFHYYDKDFNNEADTPDNFQSRRPNTSFCFLDIRSPGLGDTAMYLCATSRDHTDYYEQYFGPGTRLTVT.

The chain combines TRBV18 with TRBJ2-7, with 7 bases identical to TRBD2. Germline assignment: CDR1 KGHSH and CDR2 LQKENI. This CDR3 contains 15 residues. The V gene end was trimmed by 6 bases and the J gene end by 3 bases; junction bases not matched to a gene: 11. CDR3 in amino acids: CASSPSSGGSYEQYF. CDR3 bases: TGTGCCAGCTCCCCTTCTTCGGGAGGCAGCTACGAGCAGTACTTC.

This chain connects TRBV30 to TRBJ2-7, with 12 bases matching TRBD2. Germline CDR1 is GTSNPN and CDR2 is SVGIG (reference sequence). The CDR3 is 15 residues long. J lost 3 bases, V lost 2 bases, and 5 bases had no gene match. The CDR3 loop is CAWSWVTSGSYEQYF. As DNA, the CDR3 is TGTGCCTGGAGTTGGGTGACTAGCGGGAGCTACGAGCAGTACTTC.

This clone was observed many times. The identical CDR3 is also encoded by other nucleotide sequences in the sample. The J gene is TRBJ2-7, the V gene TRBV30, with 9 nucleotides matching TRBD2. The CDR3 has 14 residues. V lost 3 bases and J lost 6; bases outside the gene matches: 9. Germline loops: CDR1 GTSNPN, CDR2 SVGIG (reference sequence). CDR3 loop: CAWRPWREGREQYF. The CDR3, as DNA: TGTGCCTGGAGGCCCTGGCGGGAGGGCCGCGAGCAGTACTTC.

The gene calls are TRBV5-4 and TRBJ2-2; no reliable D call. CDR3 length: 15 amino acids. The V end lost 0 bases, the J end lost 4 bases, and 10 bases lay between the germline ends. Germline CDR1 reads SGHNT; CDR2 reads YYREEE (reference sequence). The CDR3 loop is CASSLGTLRTGELFF. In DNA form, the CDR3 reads TGTGCCAGCAGCTTGGGGACGCTTCGCACCGGGGAGCTGTTTTTT.

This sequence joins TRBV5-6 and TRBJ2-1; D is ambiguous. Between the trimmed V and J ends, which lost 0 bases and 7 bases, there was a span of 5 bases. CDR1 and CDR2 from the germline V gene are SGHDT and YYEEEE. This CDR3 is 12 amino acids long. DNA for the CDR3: TGTGCCAGCAGCTTGGAGGATAATGAGCAGTTCTTC. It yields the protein CASSLEDNEQFF.

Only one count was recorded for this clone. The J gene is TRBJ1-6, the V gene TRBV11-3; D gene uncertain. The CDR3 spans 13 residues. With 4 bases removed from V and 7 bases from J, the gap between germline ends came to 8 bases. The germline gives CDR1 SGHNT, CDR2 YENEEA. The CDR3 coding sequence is TGTGCCAGCAGCTCACATCCGAATTCACCCCTCCACTTT. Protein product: CASSSHPNSPLHF.

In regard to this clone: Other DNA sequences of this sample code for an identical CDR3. CDR3 nucleotides: TGCGCCAGCAGCCAAGTCGGAACAGGGGAAGCCAAAAACATTCAGTACTTC. It encodes CASSQVGTGEAKNIQYF. The V and J genes are TRBV4-1 and TRBJ2-4; 7 bases match TRBD1. Germline trimming cut 1 base from V and 0 bases from J; bases unmatched to any gene: 6. The CDR3 is 17 residues long. CDR1 and CDR2 from the germline V gene are MGHRA and YSYEKL.

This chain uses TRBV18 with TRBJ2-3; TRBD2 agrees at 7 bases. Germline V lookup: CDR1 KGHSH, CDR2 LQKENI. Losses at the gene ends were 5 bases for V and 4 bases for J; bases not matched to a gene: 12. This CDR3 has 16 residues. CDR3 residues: CASSATSSTNADTQYF. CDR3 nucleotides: TGTGCCAGCTCAGCGACTAGCTCCACTAACGCAGATACGCAGTATTTT. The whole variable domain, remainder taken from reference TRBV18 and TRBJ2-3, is NAGVMQNPRHLVRRRGQEARLRCSPMKGHSHVYWYRQLPEEGLKFMVYLQKENIIDESGMPKERFSAEFPKEGPSILRIQQVVRGDSAAYFCASSATSSTNADTQYFGPGTRLTVL.

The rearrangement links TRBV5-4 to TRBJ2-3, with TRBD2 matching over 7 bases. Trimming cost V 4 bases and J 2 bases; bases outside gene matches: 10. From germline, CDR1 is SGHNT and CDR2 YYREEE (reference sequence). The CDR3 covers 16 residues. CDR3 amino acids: CASSPLAGVVTDTQYF. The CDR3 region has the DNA TGTGCCAGCAGCCCTCTGGCGGGAGTGGTCACAGATACGCAGTATTTT.

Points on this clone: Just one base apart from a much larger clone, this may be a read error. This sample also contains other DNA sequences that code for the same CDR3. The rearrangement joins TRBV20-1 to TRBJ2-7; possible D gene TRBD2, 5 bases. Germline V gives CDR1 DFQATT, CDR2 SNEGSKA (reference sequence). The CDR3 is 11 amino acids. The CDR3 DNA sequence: TGCAGCGCTAGCTCTGTCCACGAGCAGTACTTC. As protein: CSASSVHEQYF.

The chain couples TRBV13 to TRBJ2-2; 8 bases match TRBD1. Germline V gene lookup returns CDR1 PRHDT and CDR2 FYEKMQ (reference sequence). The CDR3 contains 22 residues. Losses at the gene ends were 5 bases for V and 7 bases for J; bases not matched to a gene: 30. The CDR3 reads CASSPYRAGRTGGQGRVGELFF. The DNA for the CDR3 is TGTGCCAGCAGCCCTTATAGGGCGGGACGGACCGGAGGACAGGGTCGGGTCGGGGAGCTGTTTTTT.

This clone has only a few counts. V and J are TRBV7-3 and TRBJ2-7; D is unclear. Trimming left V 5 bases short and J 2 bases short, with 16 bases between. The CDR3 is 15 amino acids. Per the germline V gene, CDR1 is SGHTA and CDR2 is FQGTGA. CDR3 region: CASSPYRASAYEQYF. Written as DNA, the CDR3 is TGTGCCAGCAGCCCGTACCGAGCTTCAGCCTACGAGCAGTACTTC.

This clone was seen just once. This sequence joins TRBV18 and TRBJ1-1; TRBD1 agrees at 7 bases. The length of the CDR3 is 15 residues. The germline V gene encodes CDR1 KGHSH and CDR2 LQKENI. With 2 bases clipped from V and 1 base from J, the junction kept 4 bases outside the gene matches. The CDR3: CASSPNRGTNTEAFF. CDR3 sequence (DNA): TGTGCCAGCTCACCAAACAGGGGAACGAACACTGAAGCTTTCTTT.

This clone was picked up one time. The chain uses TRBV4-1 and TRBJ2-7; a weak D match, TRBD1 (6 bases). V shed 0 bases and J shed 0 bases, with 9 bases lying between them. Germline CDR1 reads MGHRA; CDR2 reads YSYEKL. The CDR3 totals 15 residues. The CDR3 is CASSQEGDISYEQYF. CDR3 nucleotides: TGCGCCAGCAGCCAAGAGGGGGACATCTCCTACGAGCAGTACTTC.

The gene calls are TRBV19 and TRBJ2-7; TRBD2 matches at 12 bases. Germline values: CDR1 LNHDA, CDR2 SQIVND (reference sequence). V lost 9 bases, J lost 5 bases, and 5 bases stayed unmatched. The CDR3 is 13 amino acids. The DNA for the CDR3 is TGTGCCAGCCGACTAGCGGGAGTCAACGAGCAGTACTTC. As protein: CASRLAGVNEQYF.

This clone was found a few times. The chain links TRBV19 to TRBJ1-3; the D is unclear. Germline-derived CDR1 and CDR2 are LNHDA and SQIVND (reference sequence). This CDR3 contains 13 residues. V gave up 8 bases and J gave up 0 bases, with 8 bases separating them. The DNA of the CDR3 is TGTGCCAGTCGGCGTAACTCTGGAAACACCATATATTTT. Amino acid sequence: CASRRNSGNTIYF.

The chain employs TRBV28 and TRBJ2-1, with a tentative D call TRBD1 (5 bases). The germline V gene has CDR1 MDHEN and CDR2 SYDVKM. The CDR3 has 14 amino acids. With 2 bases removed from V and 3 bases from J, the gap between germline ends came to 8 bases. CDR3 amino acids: CASSLRGNYNEQFF. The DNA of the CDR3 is TGTGCCAGCAGTTTAAGGGGTAACTACAATGAGCAGTTCTTC.

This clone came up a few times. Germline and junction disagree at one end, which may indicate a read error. The DNA of the CDR3 is TGTGCTAGCAGCTTAGCAAAGGGACCTCAAGAGACCCAGTACTTC. It specifies CASSLAKGPQETQYF. The chain links TRBV7-7 to TRBJ2-5; D could derive from TRBD1 or TRBD2 (5 bases each). Germline V gene data show CDR1 as SSHAT and CDR2 as FNYEAQ (reference sequence). This CDR3 is built from 15 residues.

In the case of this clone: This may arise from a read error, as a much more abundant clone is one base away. The CDR3 loop is CSVRGRTDTGEPFF. The CDR3 DNA is TGCAGCGTCAGGGGGCGAACTGACACCGGGGAGCCGTTTTTT. The chain recombines TRBV29-1 with TRBJ2-2; TRBD1 aligns across 8 bases. From germline, CDR1 is SQVTM and CDR2 ANQGSEA. The CDR3 covers 14 residues.

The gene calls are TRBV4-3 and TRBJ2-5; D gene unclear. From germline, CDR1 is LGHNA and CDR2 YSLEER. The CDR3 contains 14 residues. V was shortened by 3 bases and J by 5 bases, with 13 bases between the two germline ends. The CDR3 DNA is TGCGCCAGCAGCCATGGCAGGAGTGGGGAGACCCAGTACTTC. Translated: CASSHGRSGETQYF.

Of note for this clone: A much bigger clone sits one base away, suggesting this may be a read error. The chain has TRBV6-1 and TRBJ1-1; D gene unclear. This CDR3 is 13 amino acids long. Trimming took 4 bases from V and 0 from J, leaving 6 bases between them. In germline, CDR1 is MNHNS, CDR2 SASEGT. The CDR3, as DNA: TGTGCCAGCAGTGGATGGGTGAACACTGAAGCTTTCTTT. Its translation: CASSGWVNTEAFF.

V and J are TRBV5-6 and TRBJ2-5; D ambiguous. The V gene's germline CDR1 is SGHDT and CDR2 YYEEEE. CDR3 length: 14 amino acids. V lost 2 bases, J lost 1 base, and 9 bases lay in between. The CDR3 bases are TGTGCCAGCAGCTTTCAGGCGATCCAAGAGACCCAGTACTTC. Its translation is CASSFQAIQETQYF.

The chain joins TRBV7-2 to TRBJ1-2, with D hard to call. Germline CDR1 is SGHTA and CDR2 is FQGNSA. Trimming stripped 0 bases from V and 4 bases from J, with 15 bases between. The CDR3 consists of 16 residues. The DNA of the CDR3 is TGTGCCAGCAGCTTAGCTCCTGGGGAGAGCGGCTATGGCTACACCTTC. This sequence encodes CASSLAPGESGYGYTF.

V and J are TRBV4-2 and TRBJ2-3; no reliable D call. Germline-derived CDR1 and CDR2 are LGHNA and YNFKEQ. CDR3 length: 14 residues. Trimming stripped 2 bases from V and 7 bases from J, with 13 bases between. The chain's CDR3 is CASSQLDGTHTQYF. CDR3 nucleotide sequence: TGTGCCAGCAGCCAACTGGACGGTACTCATACGCAGTATTTT.

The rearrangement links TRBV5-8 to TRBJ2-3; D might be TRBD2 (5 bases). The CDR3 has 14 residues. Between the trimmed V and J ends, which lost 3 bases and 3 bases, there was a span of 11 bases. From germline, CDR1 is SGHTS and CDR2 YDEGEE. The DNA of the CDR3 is TGTGCCAGCAGCTCGGGAATCGGGACAGATACGCAGTATTTT. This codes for CASSSGIGTDTQYF.

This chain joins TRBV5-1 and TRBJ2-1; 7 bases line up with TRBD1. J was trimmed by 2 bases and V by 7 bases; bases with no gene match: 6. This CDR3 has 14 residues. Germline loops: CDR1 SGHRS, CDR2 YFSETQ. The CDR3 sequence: CASGDSHTYNEQFF. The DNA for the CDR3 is TGCGCCAGCGGGGACAGCCACACCTACAATGAGCAGTTCTTC.

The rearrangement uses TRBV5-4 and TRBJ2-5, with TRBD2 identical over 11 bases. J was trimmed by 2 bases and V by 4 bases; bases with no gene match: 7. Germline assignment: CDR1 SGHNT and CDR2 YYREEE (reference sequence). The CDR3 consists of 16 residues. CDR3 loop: CASSSPGTSGQETQYF. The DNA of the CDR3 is TGTGCCAGCAGCAGCCCCGGGACTAGCGGACAAGAGACCCAGTACTTC.